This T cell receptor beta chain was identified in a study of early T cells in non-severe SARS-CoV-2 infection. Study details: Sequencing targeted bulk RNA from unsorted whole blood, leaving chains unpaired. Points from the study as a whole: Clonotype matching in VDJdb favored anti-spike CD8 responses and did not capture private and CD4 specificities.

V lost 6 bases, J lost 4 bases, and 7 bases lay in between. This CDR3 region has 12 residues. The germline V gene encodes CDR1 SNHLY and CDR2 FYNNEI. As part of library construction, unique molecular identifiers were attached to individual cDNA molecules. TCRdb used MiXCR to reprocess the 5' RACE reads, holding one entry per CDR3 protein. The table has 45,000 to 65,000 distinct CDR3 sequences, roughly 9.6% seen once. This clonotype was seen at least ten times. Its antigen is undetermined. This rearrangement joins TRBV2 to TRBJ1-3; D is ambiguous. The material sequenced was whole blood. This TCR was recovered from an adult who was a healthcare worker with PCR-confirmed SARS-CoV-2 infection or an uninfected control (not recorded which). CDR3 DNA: TGTGCCAGCAGCTCTAGGGGAAACACCATATATTTT. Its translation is CASSSRGNTIYF.